The source of this TCR beta chain is a study of regulatory T cells in long-lasting Graves disease. Documented time point: newly diagnosed GD, antithyroid drugs for less than 3 months. Scientists built the TCR library using RNA that was extracted from PBMCs. This clonotype was counted at least ten times. V shed 10 bases and J 2 bases; nucleotides not matched to a gene: 10. CDR1 MNHNS and CDR2 SASEGT come from the germline V gene. There are 14 residues in the CDR3. The authors built TCR beta libraries using iRepertoire HTBI primers and Arm-PCR of CDR3 regions. TCRdb independently ran MiXCR on the multiplex PCR reads; one entry per CDR3 protein. The table shows approximately 350,000 distinct CDR3 sequences, with under 20% occurring only once. This sample was also put to use in a study of T cells in Graves' hyperthyroidism and ophthalmopathy. According to that study: Most clonotypes expanded in thyroid above 0.001 were likewise present in blood. A model built on 13 V-J features separated ophthalmopathy from stable hyperthyroidism.

V gene TRBV6-1 combines with J gene TRBJ2-7, with 8 bases lining up with TRBD1. The sample in question was peripheral blood mononuclear cells (PBMCs), obtained at new diagnosis, from a patient treated with antithyroid drugs. This receptor was obtained from a woman aged 18-30 years with Graves disease. DNA of the CDR3: TGTGCCACGTCCCCCGGGACAGGTCCCTACGAGCAGTACTTC. Translated: CATSPGTGPYEQYF.